The clone carrying this T cell receptor (beta chain) has only one observation. This CDR3 has 15 amino acids. V was cut by 0 bases and J by 3 bases, with 9 bases left in between. The germline CDR1 and CDR2 sequences are SEHNR and FQNEAQ (reference sequence). This specimen comes from a study of blood T cell repertoires in COVID-19. Study-level information: Specimens from acute and convalescent COVID-19 originated in the United States, Italy and Spain.

Authors' methods: From reference gene primer amplification, estimates of nucleated cell counts were derived. Sequencing used immunoSEQ multiplex PCR; TCRdb keeps in-frame clones, though not all of them. V, J and clone size were drawn from that table, and D and trimming were deduced from the DNA. The sample yields some 13,000 clones, around 73% seen once. The sequence came from a human donor in a cohort sampled during active COVID-19. Sequencing was done on a sample of peripheral blood. V and J are TRBV7-9 and TRBJ1-5, with a weak D call TRBD1 (5 bases). The CDR3 loop is CASSLAGGANQPQHF. In DNA, the CDR3 is TGTGCCAGCAGCTTAGCGGGGGGAGCCAATCAGCCCCAGCATTTT.